This T cell receptor (beta chain) is from a study of HIV-infected patients and healthy controls. This CDR3 spans 14 amino acids. Germline V gene sequence: CDR1 SNHLY, CDR2 FYNNEI. The junction had 16 bases not matched to a gene; V was cut back by 10 bases and J by 10 bases. This clonotype was recorded many times. TCRdb re-derived calls from the 5' RACE reads in MiXCR, one entry per CDR3 protein. The sample carries about 64,000 distinct CDR3 sequences, 15% to 20% recorded once. This clonotype was obtained from a human donor in good health. The genes are TRBV2 and TRBJ2-1, with 7 bases matching TRBD1. Sequencing input: CD4+ T cells from blood. CDR3 in DNA: TGTGCCACCTCAGGAGAGACAGGGACCTCCGAGCAGTTCTTC. Protein: CATSGETGTSEQFF.